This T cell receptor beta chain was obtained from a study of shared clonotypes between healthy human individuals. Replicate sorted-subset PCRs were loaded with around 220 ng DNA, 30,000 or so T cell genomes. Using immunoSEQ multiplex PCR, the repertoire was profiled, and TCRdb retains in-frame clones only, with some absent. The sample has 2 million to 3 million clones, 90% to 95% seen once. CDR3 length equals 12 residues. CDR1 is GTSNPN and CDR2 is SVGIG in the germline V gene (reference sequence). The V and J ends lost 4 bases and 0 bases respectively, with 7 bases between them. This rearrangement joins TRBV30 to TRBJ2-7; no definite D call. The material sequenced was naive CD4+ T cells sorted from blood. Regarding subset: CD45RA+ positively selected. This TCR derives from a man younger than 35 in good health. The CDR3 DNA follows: TGTGCCTGGATGGTATCCTCCTACGAGCAGTACTTC. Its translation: CAWMVSSYEQYF.